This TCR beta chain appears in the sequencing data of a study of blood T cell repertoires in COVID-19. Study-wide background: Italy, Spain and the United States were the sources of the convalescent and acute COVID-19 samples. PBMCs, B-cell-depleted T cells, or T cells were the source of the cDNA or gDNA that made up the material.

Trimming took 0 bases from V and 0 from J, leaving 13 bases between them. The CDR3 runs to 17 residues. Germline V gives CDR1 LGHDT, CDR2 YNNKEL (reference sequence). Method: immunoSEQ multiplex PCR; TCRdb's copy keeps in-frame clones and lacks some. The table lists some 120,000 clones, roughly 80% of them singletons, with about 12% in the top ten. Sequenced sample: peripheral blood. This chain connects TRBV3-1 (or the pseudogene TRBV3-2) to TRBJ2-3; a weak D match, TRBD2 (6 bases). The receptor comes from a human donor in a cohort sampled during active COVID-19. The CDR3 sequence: CASSQENWGTSTDTQYF. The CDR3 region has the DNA TGTGCCAGCAGCCAAGAAAACTGGGGGACTAGCACAGATACGCAGTATTTT.